This section outlines one T cell receptor beta chain sequence together with its context. Its antigen is currently unknown. The treatment is: 15 Gy SBRT to primary tumor, nephrectomy 4 weeks later. Nephrectomy followed 15 Gy stereotactic body radiation by 4 weeks. Clear cell pathology was present in this patient's renal cell carcinoma. This specimen belongs to a study of radiation and T cells in renal cell carcinoma. The method was immunoSEQ multiplex PCR; TCRdb's version includes in-frame clones alone and lacks a portion of them. Altogether about 15,000 clones are present, around 66% being singletons, with the ten largest covering less than 30%. Study observations and caveats: Compared with controls, irradiated tumors had more, larger dominant CDR3 motifs. In nephrectomy-only tumors, top 100 clonotypes averaged around 45%, versus 54% irradiated.

The CDR3 is made up of 16 amino acids. V was shortened by 1 base and J by 0 bases, with 11 bases between the two germline ends. Germline CDR1 and CDR2: MNHNY and SVGAGI (reference sequence). The rearrangement links TRBV6-6 to TRBJ2-3; D possibly corresponds to TRBD2 (6 bases). This sequence originates from a woman aged 70-85 years with renal cell carcinoma. The sample consisted of tumor tissue, taken from a patient whose treatment included radiotherapy and nephrectomy. The CDR3 sequence: CASSYLGGLSTDTQYF. The CDR3 DNA is TGTGCCAGCAGTTACTTAGGAGGGCTCAGCACAGATACGCAGTATTTT.